The 5 T cell receptor beta chains listed next were all sequenced from one sample in a study of blood T cell repertoires in COVID-19. The assay was immunoSEQ multiplex PCR, and TCRdb's table has in-frame clones only and misses some. The table shows 90,000 to 100,000 clones, with around 88% occurring only once. Sequencing input: peripheral blood. These receptor sequences come from a man older than 75 with acute or convalescent COVID-19.

The V and J genes are TRBV5-5 and TRBJ1-2; no clear D gene. Germline V CDR1 and CDR2: SGHKS, YYEKEE (reference sequence). The V gene lost 2 bases and the J gene lost 4 bases, with 9 bases spanning the gap. This CDR3 is built from 13 residues. The CDR3 DNA reads TGTGCCAGCAGCTTTGGGAGCAGCTATGGCTACACCTTC. Amino acid sequence: CASSFGSSYGYTF.

For the CDR3, the DNA is TGTGCCAGCAGCCGGGAAAGACAGGGGGTTATTCAGCCCCAGCATTTT. Translated: CASSRERQGVIQPQHF. The chain couples TRBV28 to TRBJ1-5, with 9 bases aligning to TRBD1. The germline V gene has CDR1 MDHEN and CDR2 SYDVKM. This CDR3 comprises 16 residues. The J segment lost 6 bases and the V segment lost 6 bases, leaving 12 bases of the junction unmatched.

V usage is TRBV2 and J usage is TRBJ1-5; 9 positions match TRBD1. The CDR3 has 15 amino acids. V dropped 4 bases and J dropped 6; count of bases not matched to a gene: 7. Germline V lookup: CDR1 SNHLY, CDR2 FYNNEI. The chain's CDR3 is CASSATGGRSQPQHF. For the CDR3, the DNA is TGTGCCAGCAGTGCAACAGGGGGCCGAAGTCAGCCCCAGCATTTT.

This clone was found a few times. V is TRBV5-6 and J is TRBJ1-5, with 9 bases lining up with TRBD1. Germline lookup yields CDR1 SGHDT and CDR2 YYEEEE. This CDR3 is built from 18 residues. Losses at the gene ends were 2 bases for V and 0 bases for J; bases not matched to a gene: 9. The CDR3 DNA reads TGTGCCAGCAGCTTCCCGACAGGGGGAAATCTTAGCAATCAGCCCCAGCATTTT. It translates to CASSFPTGGNLSNQPQHF.

The chain has TRBV27 and TRBJ1-5; 10 bases match TRBD1. From germline, CDR1 is MNHEY and CDR2 SMNVEV (reference sequence). V shed 9 bases, J shed 2 bases, and the junction held 10 bases outside the gene matches. The CDR3 is 16 residues long. CDR3 in DNA: TGTGCCAGGGGGGGACAGGGGTGTTTGGGCAATCAGCCCCAGCATTTT. Translation: CARGGQGCLGNQPQHF.